The present entry profiles one T cell receptor (beta chain) with its context. Antigen unknown. This specimen belongs to a study of blood T cells in healthy people across ages. Across the whole study: Per two T cells, about one barcoded beta molecule was captured through template switching. Study-wide points: Donors of long life had a larger count of naive CD4+ cells and greater diversity than aged donors.

A J-beta primer mix and a sample-barcoded 5' primer were used in a second PCR of roughly 6 to 12 cycles. From the 5' RACE reads, TCRdb called clonotypes with MiXCR, one entry per CDR3 protein. The sample holds 650,000 to 800,000 distinct CDR3 sequences; roughly 44% are singletons and the top ten take around 21%. There were healthy Caucasian individuals from Russia, aged about 6 to 100, serving as donors. Trimming pared 2 bases from V and 7 bases from J, leaving 20 bases between. In germline, CDR1 is MGHRA, CDR2 YSYEKL. The CDR3 loop spans 16 amino acids. This clonotype was sampled from a man aged 60-69 years in good health. Sequenced: blood. The V call is TRBV4-1, the J call TRBJ2-5; D is tentatively TRBD1 or TRBD2 (5 bases each). The DNA for the CDR3 is TGCGCCAGCAGCCAACTAGGGACCGAGCTACGTGGGACCCAGTACTTC. Amino acid sequence: CASSQLGTELRGTQYF.